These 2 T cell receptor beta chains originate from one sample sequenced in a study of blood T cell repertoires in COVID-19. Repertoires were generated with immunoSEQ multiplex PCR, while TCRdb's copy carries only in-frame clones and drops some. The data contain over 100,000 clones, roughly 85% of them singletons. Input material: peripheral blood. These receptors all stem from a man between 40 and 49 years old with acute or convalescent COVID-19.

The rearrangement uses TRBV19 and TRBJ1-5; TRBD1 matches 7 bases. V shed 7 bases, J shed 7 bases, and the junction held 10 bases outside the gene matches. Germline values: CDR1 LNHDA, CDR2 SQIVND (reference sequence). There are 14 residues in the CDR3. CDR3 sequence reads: CASTAGGIWQPQHF. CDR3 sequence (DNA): TGTGCCAGTACCGCAGGGGGGATTTGGCAGCCCCAGCATTTT. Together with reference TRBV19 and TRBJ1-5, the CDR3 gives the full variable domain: DGGITQSPKYLFRKEGQNVTLSCEQNLNHDAMYWYRQDPGQGLRLIYYSQIVNDFQKGDIAEGYSVSREKKESFPLTVTSAQKNPTAFYLCASTAGGIWQPQHFGDGTRLSIL.

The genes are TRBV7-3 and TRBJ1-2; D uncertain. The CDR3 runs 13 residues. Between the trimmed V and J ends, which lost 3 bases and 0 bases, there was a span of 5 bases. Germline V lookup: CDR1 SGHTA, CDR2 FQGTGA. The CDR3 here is CASSFGSNYGYTF. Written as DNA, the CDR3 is TGTGCCAGCAGCTTCGGGTCTAACTATGGCTACACCTTC.